Below are 12 T cell receptor beta chains sequenced from a single sample in a study of shared clonotypes between healthy human individuals. Assay used: immunoSEQ multiplex PCR; TCRdb lists only in-frame clones, some missing. The sample lists 2 million to 2.5 million clones, roughly 95% occurring once. Only CD45RO-negative cells positively selected for CCR7 counted as naive CD8 cells, so terminally differentiated effector memory CD45RA+ cells were excluded. Sequencing was carried out using naive CD8+ T cells sorted from blood. These receptors all stem from a man younger than 35 in good health.

As concerns this clone: Other nucleotide sequences in the sample specify the same CDR3. The chain carries TRBV7-9 and TRBJ2-1; TRBD1 matches at 8 bases. Germline loops: CDR1 SEHNR, CDR2 FQNEAQ (reference sequence). This CDR3 comprises 14 residues. Trimming took 5 bases from V and 6 from J; bases not matched to a gene: 6. The CDR3 DNA reads TGTGCCAGCAGCCCACGGACAGGGTCCAATGAGCAGTTCTTC. As protein: CASSPRTGSNEQFF.

The genes are TRBV19 and TRBJ1-5; D is unclear. Germline V lookup: CDR1 LNHDA, CDR2 SQIVND (reference sequence). The CDR3 spans 13 residues. V was pared by 5 bases and J by 1 base, with 6 bases between. CDR3 DNA sequence: TGTGCCAGTAGTGGAGCAAGCAATCAGCCCCAGCATTTT. Its protein is CASSGASNQPQHF.

With respect to this clone: Other DNA sequences in the sample encode the same CDR3. The chain is built from TRBV11-3 and TRBJ2-3; D remains unclear. From germline, CDR1 is SGHNT and CDR2 YENEEA. The CDR3 covers 13 residues. Trimming cost V 0 bases and J 3 bases, with 4 bases left between them. CDR3 loop: CASSLDGTDTQYF. CDR3 bases: TGTGCCAGCAGCTTAGATGGGACAGATACGCAGTATTTT. The entire variable domain, with the rest obtained from reference TRBV11-3 and TRBJ2-3, is as follows: EAGVVQSPRYKIIEKKQPVAFWCNPISGHNTLYWYLQNLGQGPELLIRYENEEAVDDSQLPKDRFSAERLKGVDSTLKIQPAELGDSAVYLCASSLDGTDTQYFGPGTRLTVL.

The chain is built from TRBV5-6 and TRBJ2-1, with 9 bases lining up with TRBD2. Germline CDR1 and CDR2: SGHDT and YYEEEE. The CDR3 is made up of 14 amino acids. Trimming took 4 bases from V and 8 from J; bases not matched to a gene: 7. This chain's CDR3 is CASSQLAGPDEQFF. The DNA for the CDR3 is TGTGCCAGCAGCCAACTAGCGGGCCCGGATGAGCAGTTCTTC.

In regard to this clone: The same CDR3 is also encoded by other DNA sequences in this sample. The genes are TRBV7-9 and TRBJ2-1, with 7 bases matching TRBD1. CDR1 and CDR2 from the germline V gene are SEHNR and FQNEAQ (reference sequence). The trim removed 4 bases at V and 0 bases at J, leaving 3 bases unmatched. The CDR3 length is 15 residues. The CDR3 nucleotides are TGTGCCAGCAGCTCCAGGGGGAGCTCCTACAATGAGCAGTTCTTC. Its translation: CASSSRGSSYNEQFF.

This rearrangement joins TRBV4-3 to TRBJ2-7; TRBD1 matches 8 bases. This CDR3 is built from 15 residues. Germline V CDR1 and CDR2: LGHNA, YSLEER. Losses at the gene ends were 2 bases for V and 3 bases for J; bases not matched to a gene: 6. The CDR3 loop is CASSQTRDRYYEQYF. The CDR3 DNA is TGCGCCAGCAGCCAAACCCGGGACAGGTACTACGAGCAGTACTTC.

The chain joins TRBV4-1 to TRBJ2-7; 9 nucleotides align to TRBD2. This CDR3 is built from 15 residues. CDR1 and CDR2 from the germline V gene are MGHRA and YSYEKL. The V segment lost 4 bases and the J segment 2 bases; nucleotides outside the gene matches: 6. The CDR3 sequence: CASSLTSGLTYEQYF. DNA for the CDR3: TGCGCCAGCAGCCTGACTAGCGGACTAACCTACGAGCAGTACTTC.

V gene TRBV13 combines with J gene TRBJ2-3, with TRBD2 identical over 9 bases. Losses at the gene ends were 3 bases for V and 2 bases for J; bases not matched to a gene: 9. The CDR3 is 17 amino acids. Germline V gene lookup returns CDR1 PRHDT and CDR2 FYEKMQ (reference sequence). For the CDR3, the DNA is TGTGCCAGCAGCTTCCTATCTCTAGCGGGAAACACAGATACGCAGTATTTT. Encoded protein: CASSFLSLAGNTDTQYF.

The chain couples TRBV7-8 to TRBJ1-2; 10 bases agree with TRBD1. CDR1 and CDR2 from the germline V gene are SGHVS and FQNEAQ. The V and J ends lost 3 bases and 8 bases, in that order; junction bases with no gene match: 6. CDR3 size: 14 residues. CDR3 region: CASSLDRGTAGYTF. CDR3 nucleotide sequence: TGTGCCAGCAGCTTGGACAGGGGGACGGCCGGCTACACCTTC.

The chain links TRBV18 to TRBJ2-4, with 7 bases lining up with TRBD1. CDR1 KGHSH and CDR2 LQKENI come from the germline V gene. The V gene end was trimmed by 6 bases and the J gene end by 7 bases; junction bases not matched to a gene: 15. The CDR3 runs 16 residues. CDR3 DNA: TGTGCCAGCTCGCCAGACAGGGAAAGGAACGGCAACATTCAGTACTTC. This encodes CASSPDRERNGNIQYF.

The chain carries TRBV29-1 and TRBJ2-2; D is possibly TRBD1 (6 bases). Trimming took off 0 bases at V and 2 bases at J, with 10 bases between the two ends. The CDR3 contains 15 residues. CDR1 is SQVTM, CDR2 ANQGSEA, per germline. CDR3 residues: CSVEDHRANTGELFF. The CDR3 DNA reads TGCAGCGTTGAAGATCACAGGGCAAACACCGGGGAGCTGTTTTTT.

V and J are TRBV7-9 and TRBJ2-7; D is ambiguous. This CDR3 region has 13 residues. Trimming removed 5 bases at V and 2 bases at J, with 10 bases between. Germline values: CDR1 SEHNR, CDR2 FQNEAQ (reference sequence). CDR3 region: CASSHGSTYEQYF. CDR3 in DNA: TGTGCCAGCAGCCACGGATCCACCTACGAGCAGTACTTC. The full variable domain, with the rest looked up from reference TRBV7-9 and TRBJ2-7, is DTGVSQNPRHKITKRGQNVTFRCDPISEHNRLYWYRQTLGQGPEFLTYFQNEAQLEKSRLLSDRFSAERPKGSFSTLEIQRTEQGDSAMYLCASSHGSTYEQYFGPGTRLTVT.